This TCR beta chain was sequenced in a study of blood T cell repertoires in COVID-19. Study as a whole: Donors in the United States, Italy and Spain gave samples during acute or convalescent COVID-19.

Original methodology: Scientists estimated how many nucleated cells there were by amplifying reference gene primers. Using immunoSEQ multiplex PCR, the repertoire was profiled, and TCRdb retains in-frame clones only, with some absent. For V, J and clone size, that table is used; D and trimming come from the DNA. Found here are about 49,000 clones, more than 85% of them singletons; the top ten hold more than 5%. CDR1 and CDR2 (germline): MGHRA, YSYEKL. This CDR3 is built from 16 residues. V was cut by 3 bases and J by 7 bases, with 16 bases left in between. The sample consisted of peripheral blood. The TCR comes from a man aged 35 to 55 with active COVID-19. V and J are TRBV4-1 and TRBJ1-6, with D possibly being TRBD1 (6 bases). CDR3 amino acids: CASSHILRGRNSPLHF. The CDR3 DNA reads TGCGCCAGCAGCCATATACTCAGGGGTCGAAATTCACCCCTCCACTTT.